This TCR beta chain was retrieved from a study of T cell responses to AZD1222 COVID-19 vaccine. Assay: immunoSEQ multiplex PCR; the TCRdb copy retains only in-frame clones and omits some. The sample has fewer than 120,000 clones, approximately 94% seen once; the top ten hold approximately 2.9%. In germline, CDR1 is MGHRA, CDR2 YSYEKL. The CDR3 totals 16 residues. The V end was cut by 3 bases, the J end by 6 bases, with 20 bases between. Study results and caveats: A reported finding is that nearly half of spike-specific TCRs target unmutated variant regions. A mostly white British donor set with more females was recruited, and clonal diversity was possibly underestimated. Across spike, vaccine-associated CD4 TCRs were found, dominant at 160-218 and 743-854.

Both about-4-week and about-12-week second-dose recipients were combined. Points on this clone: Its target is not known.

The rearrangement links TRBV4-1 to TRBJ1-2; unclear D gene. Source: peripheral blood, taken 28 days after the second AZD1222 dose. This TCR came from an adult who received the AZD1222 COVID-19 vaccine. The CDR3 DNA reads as TGCGCCAGCAGCCACTCCAAGAACACAGACTGGGATGGCTACACCTTC. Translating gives CASSHSKNTDWDGYTF.